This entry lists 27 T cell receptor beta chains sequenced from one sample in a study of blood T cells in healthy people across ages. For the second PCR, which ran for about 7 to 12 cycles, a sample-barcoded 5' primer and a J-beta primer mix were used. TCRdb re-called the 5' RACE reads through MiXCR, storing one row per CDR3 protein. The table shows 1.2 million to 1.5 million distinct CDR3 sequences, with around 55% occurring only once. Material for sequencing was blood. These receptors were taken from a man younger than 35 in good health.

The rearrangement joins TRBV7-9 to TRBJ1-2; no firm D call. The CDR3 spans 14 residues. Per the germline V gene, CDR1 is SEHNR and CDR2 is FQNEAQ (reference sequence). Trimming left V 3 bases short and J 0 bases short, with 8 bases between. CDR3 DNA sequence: TGTGCCAGCAGCTTGTCCAGTCCTAACTATGGCTACACCTTC. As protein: CASSLSSPNYGYTF.

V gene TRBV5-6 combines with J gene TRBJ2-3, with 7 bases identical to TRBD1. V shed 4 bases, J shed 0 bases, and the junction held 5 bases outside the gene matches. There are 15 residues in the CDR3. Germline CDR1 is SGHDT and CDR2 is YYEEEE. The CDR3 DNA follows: TGTGCCAGCAGCCAGACCAGGGGGAGCACAGATACGCAGTATTTT. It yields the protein CASSQTRGSTDTQYF. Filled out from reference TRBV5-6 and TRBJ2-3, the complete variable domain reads DAGVTQSPTHLIKTRGQQVTLRCSPKSGHDTVSWYQQALGQGPQFIFQYYEEEERQRGNFPDRFSGHQFPNYSSELNVNALLLGDSALYLCASSQTRGSTDTQYFGPGTRLTVL.

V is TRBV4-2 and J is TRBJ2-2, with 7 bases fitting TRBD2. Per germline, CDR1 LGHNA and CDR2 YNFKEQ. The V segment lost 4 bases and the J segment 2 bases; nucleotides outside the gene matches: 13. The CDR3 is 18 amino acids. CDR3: CASSPRKSAGINTGELFF. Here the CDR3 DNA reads TGTGCCAGCAGCCCTCGGAAGTCAGCGGGAATTAACACCGGGGAGCTGTTTTTT.

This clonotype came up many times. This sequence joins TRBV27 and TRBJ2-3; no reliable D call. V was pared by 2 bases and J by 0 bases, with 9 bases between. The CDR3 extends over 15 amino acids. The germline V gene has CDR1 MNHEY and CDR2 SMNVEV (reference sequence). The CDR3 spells CASSLQDPSTDTQYF. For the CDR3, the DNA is TGTGCCAGCAGTTTACAGGATCCTAGCACAGATACGCAGTATTTT.

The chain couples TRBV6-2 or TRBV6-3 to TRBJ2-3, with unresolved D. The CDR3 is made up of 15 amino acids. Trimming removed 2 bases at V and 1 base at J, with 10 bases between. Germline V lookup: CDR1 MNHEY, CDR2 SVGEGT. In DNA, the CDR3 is TGTGCCAGCAGTTACGGACCTCTGGGCACAGATACGCAGTATTTT. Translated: CASSYGPLGTDTQYF.

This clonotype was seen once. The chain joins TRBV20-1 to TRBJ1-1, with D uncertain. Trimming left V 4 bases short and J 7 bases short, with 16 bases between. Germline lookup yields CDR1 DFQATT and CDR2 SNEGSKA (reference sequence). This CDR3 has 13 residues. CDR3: CSATPGPLGEAFF. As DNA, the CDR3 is TGCAGTGCTACCCCGGGCCCTCTTGGTGAAGCTTTCTTT.

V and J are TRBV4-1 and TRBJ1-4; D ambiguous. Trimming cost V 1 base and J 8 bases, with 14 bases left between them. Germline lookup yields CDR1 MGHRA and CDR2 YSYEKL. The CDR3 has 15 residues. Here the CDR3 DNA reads TGCGCCAGCAGCCAAGTCCGGTCTCCGGGCGAAAAACTGTTTTTT. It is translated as CASSQVRSPGEKLFF.

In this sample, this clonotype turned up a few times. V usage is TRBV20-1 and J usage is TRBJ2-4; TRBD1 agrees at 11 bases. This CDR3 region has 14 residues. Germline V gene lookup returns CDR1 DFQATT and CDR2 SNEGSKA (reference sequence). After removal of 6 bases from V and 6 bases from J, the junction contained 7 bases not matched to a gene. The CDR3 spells CSASKGQGVNIQYF. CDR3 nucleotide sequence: TGCAGTGCCTCGAAGGGACAGGGGGTAAACATTCAGTACTTC.

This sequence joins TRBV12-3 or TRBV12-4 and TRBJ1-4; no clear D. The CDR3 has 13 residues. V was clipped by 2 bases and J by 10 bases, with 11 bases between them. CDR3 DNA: TGTGCCAGCAGTTTAAGTGAGGGTTCAAAACTGTTTTTT. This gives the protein CASSLSEGSKLFF.

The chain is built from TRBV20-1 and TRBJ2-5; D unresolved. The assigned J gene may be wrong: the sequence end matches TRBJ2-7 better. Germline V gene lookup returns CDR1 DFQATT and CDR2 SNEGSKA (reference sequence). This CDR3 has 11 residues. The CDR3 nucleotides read TGCAGTGCTATCCGAGAGTACGAGCAGTACTTC. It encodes CSAIREYEQYF.

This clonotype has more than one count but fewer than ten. The CDR3 DNA follows: TGTGCCAGCAGCTTTAGGGAGGGCCGGAATGAGCAGTTCTTC. This translates into CASSFREGRNEQFF. The V call is TRBV7-2, the J call TRBJ2-1, with 7 positions matching TRBD2. Germline CDR1 SGHTA, CDR2 FQGNSA. The CDR3 sequence is 14 residues long. Germline trimming cut 3 bases from V and 7 bases from J; bases unmatched to any gene: 6.

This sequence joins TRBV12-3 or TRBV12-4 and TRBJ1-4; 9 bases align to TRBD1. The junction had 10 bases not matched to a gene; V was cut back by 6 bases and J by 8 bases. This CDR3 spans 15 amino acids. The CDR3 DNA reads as TGTGCCAGCAGCCCCGACAGGGGGGGGTCGGAAAAACTGTTTTTT. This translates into CASSPDRGGSEKLFF.

This chain's CDR3 is CASSQQGGKNIQYF. Here the CDR3 DNA reads TGTGCCAGCAGCCAACAGGGGGGCAAAAACATTCAGTACTTC. The chain combines TRBV6-5 with TRBJ2-4; 8 bases fit TRBD1. Germline-derived CDR1 and CDR2 are MNHEY and SVGAGI. This CDR3 region has 14 residues. The ends lost 6 bases at V and 3 bases at J; junction bases unmatched: 4.

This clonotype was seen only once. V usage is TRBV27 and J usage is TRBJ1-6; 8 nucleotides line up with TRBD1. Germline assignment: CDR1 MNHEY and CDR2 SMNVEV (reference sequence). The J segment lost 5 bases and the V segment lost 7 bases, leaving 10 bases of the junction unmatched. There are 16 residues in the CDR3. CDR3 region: CASNDRGIIDNSPLHF. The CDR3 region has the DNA TGTGCCAGCAACGACAGGGGAATTATCGATAATTCACCCCTCCACTTT.

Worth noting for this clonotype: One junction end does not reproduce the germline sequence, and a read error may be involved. CDR3 protein: CSAESLGGGETQYF. The CDR3 DNA is TGCAGCGCTGAATCCTTGGGGGGCGGGGAGACCCAGTACTTC. The chain couples TRBV29-1 to TRBJ2-5; TRBD1 or TRBD2 may be the D gene (6 bases each). The CDR3 is 14 residues long. Germline assignment: CDR1 SQVTM and CDR2 ANQGSEA.

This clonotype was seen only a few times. The CDR3 region has the DNA TGCAGTGCTAGAGATCTTAGGGGGAACACAGATACGCAGTATTTT. It encodes CSARDLRGNTDTQYF. The V call is TRBV20-1, the J call TRBJ2-3; D is perhaps TRBD1 (6 bases). The V end lost 0 bases, the J end lost 2 bases, and 12 bases lay between the germline ends. The CDR3 has 15 amino acids. Germline lookup yields CDR1 DFQATT and CDR2 SNEGSKA (reference sequence).

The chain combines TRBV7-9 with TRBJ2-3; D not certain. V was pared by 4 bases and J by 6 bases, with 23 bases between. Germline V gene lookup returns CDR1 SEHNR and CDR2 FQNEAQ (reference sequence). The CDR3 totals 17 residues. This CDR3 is CASSSPAPRIRTDTQYF. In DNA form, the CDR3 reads TGTGCCAGCAGCTCCCCCGCCCCGAGGATCCGGACGGATACGCAGTATTTT.

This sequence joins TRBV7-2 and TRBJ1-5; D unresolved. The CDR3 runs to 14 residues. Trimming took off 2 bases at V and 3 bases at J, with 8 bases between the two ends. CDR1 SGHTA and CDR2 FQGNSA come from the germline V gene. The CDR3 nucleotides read TGTGCCAGCAGCTTAAGCAATCCCAATCAGCCCCAGCATTTT. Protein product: CASSLSNPNQPQHF.

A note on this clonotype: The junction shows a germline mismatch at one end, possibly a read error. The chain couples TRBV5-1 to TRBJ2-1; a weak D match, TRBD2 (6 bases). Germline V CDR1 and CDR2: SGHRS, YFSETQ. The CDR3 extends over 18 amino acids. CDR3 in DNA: TGCGCCAGCAGCAGTGGGACTGACTCACCTATCTCCTACGATGAGCAGTTCTTC. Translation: CASSSGTDSPISYDEQFF.

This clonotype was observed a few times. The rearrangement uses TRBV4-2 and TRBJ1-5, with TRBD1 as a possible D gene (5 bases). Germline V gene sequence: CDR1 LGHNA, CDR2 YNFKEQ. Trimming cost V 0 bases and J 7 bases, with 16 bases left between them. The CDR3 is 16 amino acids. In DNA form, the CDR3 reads TGTGCCAGCAGCCAAGAACCAGGGTCCCCGGAGCAGCCCCAGCATTTT. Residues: CASSQEPGSPEQPQHF.

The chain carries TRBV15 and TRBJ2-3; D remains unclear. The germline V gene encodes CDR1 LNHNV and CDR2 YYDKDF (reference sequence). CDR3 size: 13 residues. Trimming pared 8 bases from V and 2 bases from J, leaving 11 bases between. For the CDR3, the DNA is TGTGCCACCCGTTCGGGCACCACAGATACGCAGTATTTT. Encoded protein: CATRSGTTDTQYF.

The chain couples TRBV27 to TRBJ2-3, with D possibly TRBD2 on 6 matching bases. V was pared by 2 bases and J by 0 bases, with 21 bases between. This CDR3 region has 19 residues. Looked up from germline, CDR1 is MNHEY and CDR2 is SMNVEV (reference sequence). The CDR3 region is CASSLPTSFRELSTDTQYF. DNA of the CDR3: TGTGCCAGCAGTTTACCCACTAGCTTCCGGGAGCTGAGCACAGATACGCAGTATTTT.

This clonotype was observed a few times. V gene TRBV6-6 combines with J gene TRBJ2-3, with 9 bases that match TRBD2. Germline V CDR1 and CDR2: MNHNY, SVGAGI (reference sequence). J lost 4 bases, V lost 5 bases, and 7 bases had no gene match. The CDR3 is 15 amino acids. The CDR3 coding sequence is TGTGCCAGCAGTCAGTTAGCGGGGGACCCAGATACGCAGTATTTT. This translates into CASSQLAGDPDTQYF.

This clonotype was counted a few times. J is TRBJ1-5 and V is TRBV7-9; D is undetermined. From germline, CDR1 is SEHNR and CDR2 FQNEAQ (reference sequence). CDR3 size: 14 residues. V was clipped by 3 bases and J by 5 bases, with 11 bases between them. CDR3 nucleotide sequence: TGTGCCAGCAGCTTGGGTCGCCGCGATCAGCCCCAGCATTTT. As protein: CASSLGRRDQPQHF.

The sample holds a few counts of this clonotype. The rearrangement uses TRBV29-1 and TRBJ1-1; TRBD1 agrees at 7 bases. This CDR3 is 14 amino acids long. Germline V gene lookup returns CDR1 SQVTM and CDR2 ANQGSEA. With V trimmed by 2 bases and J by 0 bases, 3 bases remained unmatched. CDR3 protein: CSVERQGVNTEAFF. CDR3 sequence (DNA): TGCAGCGTTGAAAGGCAGGGGGTGAACACTGAAGCTTTCTTT.

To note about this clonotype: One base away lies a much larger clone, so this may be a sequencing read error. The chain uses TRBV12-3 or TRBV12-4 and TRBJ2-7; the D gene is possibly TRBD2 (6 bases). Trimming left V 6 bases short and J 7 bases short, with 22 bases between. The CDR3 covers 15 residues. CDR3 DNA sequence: TGTGCCAGCAGCGACGGGGCTAGCGAGTGGAGGGAGCAGTACTTC. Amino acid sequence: CASSDGASEWREQYF.

CDR3 sequence reads: CASSLLPPGDYNEQFF. CDR3 nucleotide sequence: TGCGCCAGCAGCTTGCTTCCACCAGGGGATTACAATGAGCAGTTCTTC. The chain carries TRBV5-1 and TRBJ2-1; possible D gene TRBD1, 6 bases. Germline CDR1 is SGHRS and CDR2 is YFSETQ. V was pared by 1 base and J by 4 bases, with 15 bases between. The CDR3 sequence is 16 residues long.